Given below is one T cell receptor beta chain in context. Its antigen is still unknown. The primer mix had 60 Vbeta and 13 Jbeta primers. Repertoires were generated with immunoSEQ multiplex PCR, while TCRdb's copy carries only in-frame clones and drops some. The table shows 100,000 to 120,000 clones, with 78% occurring only once. Germline V CDR1 and CDR2: SEHNR, FQNEAQ (reference sequence). This CDR3 has 15 amino acids. V lost 7 bases, J lost 3 bases, and 7 bases stayed unmatched. The record originates from a study of cytomegalovirus exposure and HLA in healthy donors. Study-level information: The 110 million or so unique TCR beta sequences, from about 170 million T cells, were found by an earlier analysis. General study results and limits: With later analysis, a missense DCLRE1C variant became linked to TCR beta V- and J-gene trimming. CMV serostatus was the sole immune exposure data available.

The sequence was collected from a man aged 25 to 40 in good health and CMV-seronegative. Sequenced material: PBMCs. The rearrangement joins TRBV7-9 to TRBJ2-3; TRBD1 matches 10 bases. The CDR3: CASTVGGQGTDTQYF. As DNA, the CDR3 is TGTGCCAGCACTGTGGGGGGACAGGGGACAGATACGCAGTATTTT.